A single sample gave rise to the 7 T cell receptor beta chains below, sequenced in a study of identical twins. TCRdb reanalysed the 5' RACE reads using MiXCR and keeps one entry per CDR3 protein. The table lists fewer than 900,000 distinct CDR3 sequences, about 18% of them singletons. This same sample was also part of a study on T cells expressing NK-cell markers.

The sequenced sample was PBMCs. The receptor set was obtained from a woman aged 18-29 years in good health.

This clonotype has only a few counts. The chain combines TRBV12-3 or TRBV12-4 with TRBJ2-1; TRBD2 is a possible D gene (6 bases). V was pared by 7 bases and J by 5 bases, with 15 bases between. The CDR3 has 14 residues. The CDR3 spells CASKETGGDNEQFF. CDR3 DNA sequence: TGTGCCAGCAAGGAAACAGGAGGGGACAATGAGCAGTTCTTC.

The table lists this clonotype with a few counts. The rearrangement links TRBV6-5 to TRBJ2-4, with D perhaps matching TRBD1 (6 bases). Germline CDR1 is MNHEY and CDR2 is SVGAGI. This CDR3 is built from 12 residues. Between the trimmed V and J ends, which lost 7 bases and 5 bases, there was a span of 9 bases. The DNA for the CDR3 is TGTGCCAGCAAGGGGGTGGAAAACATTCAGTACTTC. As protein: CASKGVENIQYF.

This rearrangement joins TRBV6-1 to TRBJ2-7; D is ambiguous. The germline V and J ends were trimmed by 5 bases and 6 bases, with 14 bases remaining between them. The length of the CDR3 is 13 residues. CDR1 is MNHNS and CDR2 is SASEGT in the germline V gene. CDR3 region: CASSRPGSGEQYF. CDR3 coding DNA: TGTGCCAGCAGTCGACCGGGCTCAGGCGAGCAGTACTTC.

The rearrangement uses TRBV5-1 and TRBJ2-3; 11 nucleotides align to TRBD2. This CDR3 has 15 amino acids. CDR1 is SGHRS, CDR2 YFSETQ, per germline. Unmatched junction bases numbered 5, after V lost 5 bases and J lost 3 bases. CDR3 residues: CASRPPSGGTDTQYF. The CDR3 coding sequence is TGCGCCAGCAGACCACCTAGCGGGGGGACAGATACGCAGTATTTT.

This chain joins TRBV12-3 or TRBV12-4 and TRBJ2-7, with D unclear. V was clipped by 2 bases and J by 0 bases, with 14 bases between them. The CDR3 is made up of 16 amino acids. The CDR3 sequence: CASSLFRLTSSYEQYF. CDR3 nucleotides: TGTGCCAGCAGTTTATTCAGATTAACGAGCTCCTACGAGCAGTACTTC.

This clonotype was seen more than once but under ten times. The chain carries TRBV20-1 and TRBJ2-2; 8 positions agree with TRBD2. The V and J ends lost 6 bases and 0 bases, in that order; junction bases with no gene match: 0. Germline V lookup: CDR1 DFQATT, CDR2 SNEGSKA (reference sequence). The CDR3 contains 13 residues. DNA for the CDR3: TGCAGTGCGGGACTAGCGAACACCGGGGAGCTGTTTTTT. The encoded protein is CSAGLANTGELFF.

CDR3 in DNA: TGTGCCAGCAGCCCGGACGGCGCATATGGCTACACCTTC. As protein: CASSPDGAYGYTF. The chain is built from TRBV7-9 and TRBJ1-2; D not resolved. From germline, CDR1 is SEHNR and CDR2 FQNEAQ (reference sequence). V was trimmed by 5 bases and J by 5 bases, leaving 12 bases between them. The CDR3 sequence is 13 residues long.